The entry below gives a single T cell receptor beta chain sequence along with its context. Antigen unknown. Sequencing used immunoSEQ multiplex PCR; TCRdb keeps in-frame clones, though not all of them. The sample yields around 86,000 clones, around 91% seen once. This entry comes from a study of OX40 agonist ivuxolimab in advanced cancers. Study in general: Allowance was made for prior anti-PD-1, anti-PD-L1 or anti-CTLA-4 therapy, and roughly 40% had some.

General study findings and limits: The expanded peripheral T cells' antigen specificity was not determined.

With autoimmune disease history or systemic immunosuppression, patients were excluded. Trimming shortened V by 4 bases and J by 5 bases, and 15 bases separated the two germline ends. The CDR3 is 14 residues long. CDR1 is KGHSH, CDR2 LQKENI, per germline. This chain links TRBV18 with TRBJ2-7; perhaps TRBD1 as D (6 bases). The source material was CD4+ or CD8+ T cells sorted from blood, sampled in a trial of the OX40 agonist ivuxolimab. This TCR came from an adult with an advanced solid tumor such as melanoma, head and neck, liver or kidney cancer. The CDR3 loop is CASSLQGSVDEQYF. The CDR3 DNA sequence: TGTGCCAGCTCACTACAGGGTTCGGTCGACGAGCAGTACTTC.